These 30 T cell receptor beta chains were all obtained from the same sample, sequenced in a study of beta chain features in type 1 diabetes. Study-wide results and caveats: In all four CD4+ subsets, TCRB CDR3 length was significantly, moderately reduced in type 1 diabetes.

Their cognate antigens are unknown. Sequenced material consisted of expressed TCRB transcripts (all of the isolated RNA was reverse transcribed). The table came from immunoSEQ multiplex PCR; TCRdb's copy has only in-frame clones and leaves some out. The sample records 300,000 to 450,000 clones, roughly 13% being singletons. The sequenced material came from naive CD4+ T cells from blood. The source is a woman younger than 35 with type 1 diabetes.

This clone has a handful of counts. The V call is TRBV4-3, the J call TRBJ2-2; unclear D gene. This CDR3 is built from 13 residues. The V end was cut by 1 base, the J end by 6 bases, with 6 bases between. Looked up from germline, CDR1 is LGHNA and CDR2 is YSLEER. CDR3: CASSQGHAGELFF. For the CDR3, the DNA is TGCGCCAGCAGCCAAGGACACGCCGGGGAGCTGTTTTTT.

This clone was observed a few times. The gene calls are TRBV27 and TRBJ1-4, with 8 bases lining up with TRBD1. The CDR3 has 14 residues. The germline V gene encodes CDR1 MNHEY and CDR2 SMNVEV (reference sequence). The J segment lost 8 bases and the V segment lost 5 bases, leaving 7 bases of the junction unmatched. The CDR3 sequence is CASSPRTGLEKLFF. The CDR3 bases are TGTGCCAGCAGTCCCCGGACAGGGCTGGAAAAACTGTTTTTT.

The genes are TRBV7-2 and TRBJ2-4; 9 bases agree with TRBD2. The CDR3 runs 12 residues. The V gene end was trimmed by 5 bases and the J gene end by 9 bases; junction bases not matched to a gene: 2. Germline V CDR1 and CDR2: SGHTA, FQGNSA. The CDR3 DNA reads as TGTGCCAGCAGCCTGGGACTAGCCATTCAGTACTTC. Encoded protein: CASSLGLAIQYF. Combining the CDR3 with reference TRBV7-2 and TRBJ2-4 gives the whole variable domain GAGVSQSPSNKVTEKGKDVELRCDPISGHTALYWYRQSLGQGLEFLIYFQGNSAPDKSGLPSDRFSAERTGGSVSTLTIQRTQQEDSAVYLCASSLGLAIQYFGAGTRLSVL.

This clone has more than one count but fewer than ten. The chain carries TRBV9 and TRBJ2-2, with D hard to call. This CDR3 has 15 amino acids. The V gene's germline CDR1 is SGDLS and CDR2 YYNGEE. V dropped 0 bases and J dropped 6 bases, with 12 bases sitting between them. The CDR3: CASSVASSHPGELFF. The CDR3 DNA reads TGTGCCAGCAGCGTAGCTAGTTCCCACCCCGGGGAGCTGTTTTTT.

The chain joins TRBV6-5 to TRBJ2-7; 8 bases align to TRBD1. Trimming at V came to 2 bases and at J to 7 bases, leaving 4 bases not matched to a gene. Germline loops: CDR1 MNHEY, CDR2 SVGAGI. The CDR3 runs to 13 residues. CDR3 nucleotides: TGTGCCAGCAGTTACCAGGGGGCGAAAGAGCAGTACTTC. Protein product: CASSYQGAKEQYF.

V is TRBV19 and J is TRBJ2-3, with D possibly TRBD2 on 5 matching bases. The germline V and J ends were trimmed by 10 bases and 7 bases, with 18 bases remaining between them. Germline values: CDR1 LNHDA, CDR2 SQIVND (reference sequence). The length of the CDR3 is 13 residues. Here the CDR3 reads CATSRDATNTQYF. The CDR3 DNA reads TGTGCCACCTCACGGGATGCCACTAATACGCAGTATTTT.

This rearrangement joins TRBV7-2 to TRBJ2-5; possible D gene TRBD2, 5 bases. The CDR3 length is 14 residues. V dropped 5 bases and J dropped 5 bases, with 15 bases sitting between them. Germline-derived CDR1 and CDR2 are SGHTA and FQGNSA. The CDR3, as DNA: TGTGCCAGCAGCGACGTGGGGAGCCTGGAGACCCAGTACTTC. The encoded protein is CASSDVGSLETQYF.

In DNA, the CDR3 is TGCGCCAGCAGCTCTTTGACAGGAGCGCAAGAGACCCAGTACTTC. Translation: CASSSLTGAQETQYF. This chain connects TRBV5-1 to TRBJ2-5; tentative D call: TRBD1 (6 bases). The CDR3 is 15 residues long. Germline-derived CDR1 and CDR2 are SGHRS and YFSETQ. V gave up 3 bases and J gave up 2 bases, with 14 bases separating them. Together with reference TRBV5-1 and TRBJ2-5, the CDR3 gives the full variable domain: KAGVTQTPRYLIKTRGQQVTLSCSPISGHRSVSWYQQTPGQGLQFLFEYFSETQRNKGNFPGRFSGRQFSNSRSEMNVSTLELGDSALYLCASSSLTGAQETQYFGPGTRLLVL.

Remarks on this clone: This specimen includes other DNA sequences encoding the same CDR3. The chain employs TRBV7-2 and TRBJ2-7; a weak D match, TRBD1 (5 bases). The ends were cut back, 2 bases at V and 5 bases at J, with 7 bases in the middle. There are 12 residues in the CDR3. Germline loops: CDR1 SGHTA, CDR2 FQGNSA. CDR3 residues: CASSLPGNEQYF. CDR3 bases: TGTGCCAGCAGCTTACCAGGGAACGAGCAGTACTTC.

The V gene is TRBV28, the J gene TRBJ2-7, with D perhaps TRBD1 (6 bases). Germline assignment: CDR1 MDHEN and CDR2 SYDVKM. V was trimmed by 3 bases and J by 6 bases, leaving 9 bases between them. The CDR3 is 12 amino acids. This CDR3 reads CASSLTGSEQYF. The CDR3 DNA reads as TGTGCCAGCAGTTTGACAGGTTCCGAGCAGTACTTC.

The chain joins TRBV28 to TRBJ2-7; no reliable D call. V was shortened by 1 base and J by 4 bases, with 5 bases between the two germline ends. Looked up from germline, CDR1 is MDHEN and CDR2 is SYDVKM. The CDR3 is made up of 12 amino acids. CDR3 DNA sequence: TGTGCCAGCAGTTTATCCAGGTACGAGCAGTACTTC. Translated, it gives CASSLSRYEQYF. The variable domain in full, with the rest retrieved from reference TRBV28 and TRBJ2-7, is DVKVTQSSRYLVKRTGEKVFLECVQDMDHENMFWYRQDPGLGLRLIYFSYDVKMKEKGDIPEGYSVSREKKERFSLILESASTNQTSMYLCASSLSRYEQYFGPGTRLTVT.

This chain uses TRBV10-3 with TRBJ2-7; 7 nucleotides match TRBD2. Germline CDR1 reads ENHRY; CDR2 reads SYGVKD. The trim removed 4 bases at V and 3 bases at J, leaving 3 bases unmatched. The CDR3 loop spans 13 amino acids. CDR3 nucleotides: TGTGCCATCAGTGGGGGGAGGGACTACGAGCAGTACTTC. It is translated as CAISGGRDYEQYF.

The rearrangement links TRBV9 to TRBJ1-2; 7 bases fit TRBD1. In germline, CDR1 is SGDLS, CDR2 YYNGEE. With 1 base clipped from V and 8 bases from J, the junction kept 2 bases outside the gene matches. This CDR3 is built from 12 residues. The CDR3, as DNA: TGTGCCAGCAGCGTAAACAGGGGAGGCTACACCTTC. Its translation: CASSVNRGGYTF.

This clone showed up just a few times. V usage is TRBV14 and J usage is TRBJ2-5, with D possibly TRBD2 on 6 matching bases. V shed 1 base and J shed 10 bases, with 10 bases lying between them. Per germline, CDR1 SGHDN and CDR2 FVKESK. This CDR3 is built from 12 residues. CDR3 sequence: CASSQVGGDQYF. In DNA form, the CDR3 reads TGTGCCAGCAGCCAAGTCGGCGGGGACCAGTACTTC.

The chain employs TRBV7-2 and TRBJ2-7; 11 bases are a match to TRBD2. With 4 bases clipped from V and 1 base from J, the junction kept 0 bases outside the gene matches. In germline, CDR1 is SGHTA, CDR2 FQGNSA. The CDR3 spans 14 residues. CDR3 DNA sequence: TGTGCCAGCAGCTCTAGCGGGGGGTCCTACGAGCAGTACTTC. Translating gives CASSSSGGSYEQYF.

This clone turned up a few times. The chain carries TRBV19 and TRBJ2-7, with D possibly matching TRBD1 (6 bases). The CDR3 sequence is 13 residues long. Germline values: CDR1 LNHDA, CDR2 SQIVND (reference sequence). Trimming removed 8 bases at V and 2 bases at J, with 13 bases between. As DNA, the CDR3 is TGTGCCAGTGGGGACACCACGGCCTACGAGCAGTACTTC. Translation gives CASGDTTAYEQYF.

This clone was observed a handful of times. This chain uses TRBV5-4 with TRBJ1-2, with 7 bases identical to TRBD1. The CDR3 is made up of 13 amino acids. V dropped 4 bases and J dropped 5; count of bases not matched to a gene: 5. The germline V gene encodes CDR1 SGHNT and CDR2 YYREEE (reference sequence). CDR3 loop: CASSRGQEYGYTF. CDR3 nucleotide sequence: TGTGCCAGCAGCCGAGGACAGGAGTATGGCTACACCTTC.

The rearrangement uses TRBV29-1 and TRBJ2-5; D is perhaps TRBD1 (6 bases). This CDR3 is 11 amino acids long. The germline gives CDR1 SQVTM, CDR2 ANQGSEA. V gave up 4 bases and J gave up 5 bases, with 8 bases separating them. The CDR3 nucleotides read TGCAGCGTTGGGCAGGGGGAGACCCAGTACTTC. It yields the protein CSVGQGETQYF.

This clone was detected a few times. The rearrangement uses TRBV27 and TRBJ1-4; D possibly corresponds to TRBD1 (6 bases). Trimming stripped 6 bases from V and 7 bases from J, with 15 bases between. The CDR3 spans 14 residues. The germline V gene has CDR1 MNHEY and CDR2 SMNVEV (reference sequence). The CDR3 nucleotides read TGTGCCAGCAGCGTTAGGGGGGGCGGTGAAAAACTGTTTTTT. Translating it yields CASSVRGGGEKLFF. Combining the CDR3 with reference TRBV27 and TRBJ1-4 gives the whole variable domain EAQVTQNPRYLITVTGKKLTVTCSQNMNHEYMSWYRQDPGLGLRQIYYSMNVEVTDKGDVPEGYKVSRKEKRNFPLILESPSPNQTSLYFCASSVRGGGEKLFFGSGTQLSVL.

CDR3 sequence (DNA): TGTGCCAGTAGTCACCAGAATCCCTATGGCTACACCTTC. Amino acids: CASSHQNPYGYTF. The rearrangement links TRBV19 to TRBJ1-2; D ambiguous. Germline loops: CDR1 LNHDA, CDR2 SQIVND (reference sequence). The CDR3 loop spans 13 amino acids. Trimming removed 5 bases from V and 4 bases from J, with 11 bases in between.

This clone appeared once. V usage is TRBV11-2 and J usage is TRBJ2-3; D uncertain. Trimming took off 5 bases at V and 4 bases at J, with 13 bases between the two ends. Germline V gene sequence: CDR1 SGHAT, CDR2 FQNNGV. The CDR3 is 14 amino acids. The chain's CDR3 is CASSLQIVPDTQYF. The CDR3 DNA is TGTGCCAGCAGCCTCCAGATCGTTCCAGATACGCAGTATTTT.

The chain links TRBV14 to TRBJ2-5; maybe TRBD2 (5 bases). V was cut by 5 bases and J by 9 bases, with 13 bases left in between. CDR3 length equals 12 residues. Germline lookup yields CDR1 SGHDN and CDR2 FVKESK. CDR3 DNA sequence: TGTGCCAGCAGCGTGGGAGTTGGGGCCCAGTACTTC. Amino acid sequence: CASSVGVGAQYF.

The chain is built from TRBV7-8 and TRBJ1-1, with 9 nucleotides matching TRBD1. Germline V gene lookup returns CDR1 SGHVS and CDR2 FQNEAQ. CDR3 length: 15 residues. The trim removed 0 bases at V and 4 bases at J, leaving 3 bases unmatched. The CDR3 region is CASSLADRGITEAFF. Here the CDR3 DNA reads TGTGCCAGCAGCTTAGCGGACAGGGGCATCACTGAAGCTTTCTTT.

The chain is built from TRBV7-2 and TRBJ2-1; the D is unclear. Germline-derived CDR1 and CDR2 are SGHTA and FQGNSA. With 2 bases removed from V and 9 bases from J, the gap between germline ends came to 11 bases. CDR3 length: 13 residues. The CDR3 DNA is TGTGCCAGCAGCTTACGCCCTTCGGGTGAGCAGTTCTTC. Protein: CASSLRPSGEQFF.

This clone was counted only a few times. The CDR3 protein is CASSYGQTIYGYTF. Written as DNA, the CDR3 is TGTGCCAGTAGTTACGGACAGACCATCTATGGCTACACCTTC. The genes are TRBV19 and TRBJ1-2, with a tentative D call TRBD1 (6 bases). The CDR3 contains 14 residues. V lost 5 bases and J lost 4, with 14 bases in between. Germline values: CDR1 LNHDA, CDR2 SQIVND (reference sequence). Supplemented by reference TRBV19 and TRBJ1-2, the full variable domain reads DGGITQSPKYLFRKEGQNVTLSCEQNLNHDAMYWYRQDPGQGLRLIYYSQIVNDFQKGDIAEGYSVSREKKESFPLTVTSAQKNPTAFYLCASSYGQTIYGYTFGSGTRLTVV.

The CDR3 protein is CAWRATDTQYF. The CDR3 nucleotides are TGTGCCTGGCGAGCCACAGATACGCAGTATTTT. The rearrangement joins TRBV30 to TRBJ2-3; D is ambiguous. Germline V gives CDR1 GTSNPN, CDR2 SVGIG (reference sequence). This CDR3 has 11 residues. V was clipped by 5 bases and J by 2 bases, with 5 bases between them.

The chain links TRBV12-5 to TRBJ2-5, with 7 bases that match TRBD2. Germline V lookup: CDR1 LGHNT, CDR2 FRNRAP. The CDR3 length is 14 residues. Trimming cost V 7 bases and J 7 bases; bases outside gene matches: 12. The CDR3 sequence: CASAPGGTGGTQYF. As DNA, the CDR3 is TGTGCTAGTGCGCCCGGGGGGACGGGGGGGACCCAGTACTTC. The full variable domain, in which reference TRBV12-5 and TRBJ2-5 provide the parts outside the CDR3, is DARVTQTPRHKVTEMGQEVTMRCQPILGHNTVFWYRQTMMQGLELLAYFRNRAPLDDSGMPKDRFSAEMPDATLATLKIQPSEPRDSAVYFCASAPGGTGGTQYFGPGTRLLVL.

On this clone itself: The identical CDR3 is also encoded by other nucleotide sequences in the sample. The genes are TRBV18 and TRBJ2-5; D gene ambiguous. V lost 0 bases, J lost 3 bases, and 5 bases lay in between. Germline V gene lookup returns CDR1 KGHSH and CDR2 LQKENI. This CDR3 has 13 amino acids. The CDR3: CASSPPSEETQYF. CDR3 DNA: TGTGCCAGCTCACCACCCTCTGAAGAGACCCAGTACTTC.

As to this clone: Other DNA sequences in the same sample also yield this CDR3. CDR3 coding DNA: TGCAGCGTTGAGGGCAGGCTCACAGATACGCAGTATTTT. Encoded protein: CSVEGRLTDTQYF. This chain uses TRBV29-1 with TRBJ2-3; D not resolved. The CDR3 length is 13 residues. Between the trimmed V and J ends, which lost 3 bases and 2 bases, there was a span of 9 bases. The germline CDR1 and CDR2 sequences are SQVTM and ANQGSEA.

This clone came up a few times. The chain uses TRBV15 and TRBJ2-7, with D possibly being TRBD1 (5 bases). In germline, CDR1 is LNHNV, CDR2 YYDKDF (reference sequence). The CDR3 covers 15 residues. Trimming took 0 bases from V and 5 from J, leaving 14 bases between them. CDR3 bases: TGTGCCACCAGCAGAGATCAGGGAAGTCGGGACGAGCAGTACTTC. Protein: CATSRDQGSRDEQYF.